This T cell receptor (beta chain) emerged from a study of shared clonotypes between healthy human individuals. Notes on this clone: What it binds is not known. One junction end disagrees with the germline gene, perhaps due to a read error.

Study-level points and caveats: Clonotype sharing among donors was thought likely to change with sequencing depth.

CDR1 is MDHEN and CDR2 is SYDVKM in the germline V gene. This CDR3 spans 18 amino acids. Generated by immunoSEQ multiplex PCR, the TCRdb table keeps only in-frame clones and is missing some. The sample includes about 1.1 million clones, 70% to 80% of them seen just once. This sequence was found in a man between 18 and 35 years old in good health. Some clones in this sample may be carry-over from other donors' samples. The chain links TRBV28 to TRBJ1-4, with 8 bases lining up with TRBD1. The sample comprised memory CD4+ T cells from PBMCs. Indicated subset: CD45RA-negative fraction. CDR3 nucleotide sequence: TGTGCCAGCAGTTTAAGAGGGGGCCAGGGGGCGTTTGGAGAAAAACCGTTTTTT. This encodes CASSLRGGQGAFGEKPFF.